Included here is one T cell receptor beta chain sequence, with context. Its matching antigen is unknown. This record belongs to a study of T cells after yellow fever vaccination. Study findings and constraints: Among all clonotypes, a small share was observed in both CD4 and CD8 compartments. Most primary-vaccination clones recurred post-booster (under 98% CD4, roughly 87% CD8).

TCR cDNA was made by 5'RACE template switching, adding a universal primer site and UMIs. TCRdb passed the 5' RACE reads through MiXCR, listing each CDR3 protein once. The repertoire includes 450,000 to 550,000 distinct CDR3 sequences, roughly 21% of them detected once, and 13% to 15% sits in the top ten. V was clipped by 0 bases and J by 9 bases; unmatched bases: 6. This CDR3 region has 15 residues. From germline, CDR1 is KGHSH and CDR2 LQKENI. This sequence originates from a young man who received the YFV17D yellow fever vaccine. The sample was PBMCs, taken 15 days after the yellow fever booster vaccination. This rearrangement joins TRBV18 to TRBJ2-1, with TRBD2 identical over 9 bases. The CDR3 DNA reads as TGTGCCAGCTCACCACCTAGCGGGAGATCCGGTGAGCAGTTCTTC. Translating it yields CASSPPSGRSGEQFF.